The sequence of this TCR beta chain was determined in a study of glioma-infiltrating T cells. Study findings and constraints: Tissue-blood divergence was below expectation in non-neoplastic patients, above in gliomas. CDR3 overlap between tissue and blood was very small.

This clonotype was seen many times. The antigen remains undetermined. The iRepertoire nested amplicon-rescue multiplex PCR amplified TCR alpha and beta CDR3s from RNA. Tissue mRNA or PBMC total RNA, about 95-450 ng, went into one-step reverse transcription and amplification. TCRdb redid the calling of the multiplex PCR reads with MiXCR, one entry per CDR3 protein. The table shows about 180,000 distinct CDR3 sequences, with around 40% occurring only once. J was trimmed by 4 bases and V by 5 bases; bases with no gene match: 10. The CDR3 is 18 amino acids. Looked up from germline, CDR1 is MNHNS and CDR2 is SASEGT.

This clonotype was sampled from a human donor with low-grade glioma or glioblastoma, undergoing nonglioma brain surgery, or in good health (not recorded which). Sequencing was performed on glioma tissue, nonneoplastic brain tissue, or PBMCs (not recorded which). The chain has TRBV6-1 and TRBJ2-3; 15 positions agree with TRBD2. DNA for the CDR3: TGTGCCAGCAGTCTCGGACTAGCGGGAGGGATAATACCAGATACGCAGTATTTT. Protein: CASSLGLAGGIIPDTQYF.